One sample yielded the 19 T cell receptor beta chains listed below, sequenced in a study of cytomegalovirus exposure and HLA in healthy donors. The PCR was carried out with 60 Vbeta primers and 13 Jbeta primers. Assay used: immunoSEQ multiplex PCR; TCRdb lists only in-frame clones, some missing. The sample records some 100,000 clones, 75% to 85% being singletons. Sequencing was carried out using PBMCs. These receptors all come from a male donor in good health and CMV-seropositive.

The J gene is TRBJ2-2, the V gene TRBV30, with D perhaps matching TRBD2 (6 bases). Germline loops: CDR1 GTSNPN, CDR2 SVGIG (reference sequence). The CDR3 is made up of 14 amino acids. V gave up 3 bases and J gave up 0 bases, with 8 bases separating them. CDR3 DNA: TGTGCCTGGAGCGGGAGTACGAACACCGGGGAGCTGTTTTTT. Protein sequence: CAWSGSTNTGELFF.

V and J are TRBV15 and TRBJ2-7; 7 bases map to TRBD2. V gave up 5 bases and J gave up 1 base; unmatched junction bases: 11. CDR1 LNHNV and CDR2 YYDKDF come from the germline V gene (reference sequence). CDR3 length: 16 amino acids. The CDR3 spells CATSVTTTSRSYEQYF. The DNA of the CDR3 is TGTGCCACCAGCGTGACGACGACTAGCCGATCCTACGAGCAGTACTTC. The full variable domain, its missing parts supplied by reference TRBV15 and TRBJ2-7, is DAMVIQNPRYQVTQFGKPVTLSCSQTLNHNVMYWYQQKSSQAPKLLFHYYDKDFNNEADTPDNFQSRRPNTSFCFLDIRSPGLGDTAMYLCATSVTTTSRSYEQYFGPGTRLTVT.

The rearrangement links TRBV19 to TRBJ2-7; 10 bases line up with TRBD1. The V and J ends lost 3 bases and 3 bases, in that order; junction bases with no gene match: 5. Germline V CDR1 and CDR2: LNHDA, SQIVND (reference sequence). This CDR3 is 15 amino acids long. CDR3 sequence reads: CASSIPGQGFYEQYF. DNA of the CDR3: TGTGCCAGTAGTATTCCGGGACAGGGGTTCTACGAGCAGTACTTC.

This chain connects TRBV7-2 to TRBJ2-7, with TRBD2 identical over 9 bases. The V gene's germline CDR1 is SGHTA and CDR2 FQGNSA. The length of the CDR3 is 15 residues. V shed 1 base and J 3 bases; nucleotides not matched to a gene: 4. For the CDR3, the DNA is TGTGCCAGCAGCTTAGAGGCTAGCGGGGTCTACGAGCAGTACTTC. It translates to CASSLEASGVYEQYF.

V usage is TRBV6-1 and J usage is TRBJ1-1, with D maybe TRBD1 (5 bases). The V gene's germline CDR1 is MNHNS and CDR2 SASEGT. CDR3 length equals 15 residues. V was trimmed by 4 bases and J by 1 base, leaving 13 bases between them. For the CDR3, the DNA is TGTGCCAGCAGTGTCCGGGACTGGGCGAACACTGAAGCTTTCTTT. The encoded protein is CASSVRDWANTEAFF.

This chain uses TRBV6-4 with TRBJ2-1; the match to TRBD1 covers 7 bases. V lost 1 base to trimming and J lost 6 bases; unmatched junction nucleotides: 3. This CDR3 has 14 amino acids. Germline CDR1 reads MRHNA; CDR2 reads SNTAGT. Here the CDR3 DNA reads TGTGCCAGCAGTGACTGGGACAGCTCCAATGAGCAGTTCTTC. Protein sequence: CASSDWDSSNEQFF.

This chain connects TRBV5-1 to TRBJ1-1; no definite D call. V lost 5 bases to trimming and J lost 1 base, with 18 bases between them. Looked up from germline, CDR1 is SGHRS and CDR2 is YFSETQ. This CDR3 has 16 residues. CDR3: CASSPNWAQSNTEAFF. The CDR3 coding sequence is TGCGCCAGCAGTCCCAATTGGGCCCAATCGAACACTGAAGCTTTCTTT. Full variable domain (remainder filled in from reference TRBV5-1 and TRBJ1-1): KAGVTQTPRYLIKTRGQQVTLSCSPISGHRSVSWYQQTPGQGLQFLFEYFSETQRNKGNFPGRFSGRQFSNSRSEMNVSTLELGDSALYLCASSPNWAQSNTEAFFGQGTRLTVV.

The chain recombines TRBV30 with TRBJ2-7; D gene ambiguous. CDR1 is GTSNPN, CDR2 SVGIG, per germline (reference sequence). The CDR3 runs 12 residues. Trimming removed 4 bases at V and 3 bases at J, with 10 bases between. CDR3 nucleotides: TGTGCCTGGAATTTGAACAACTACGAGCAGTACTTC. It encodes CAWNLNNYEQYF.

The genes are TRBV9 and TRBJ2-7; the match to TRBD1 covers 9 bases. J gave up 9 bases and V 4 bases, and 8 bases lay outside the gene matches. Germline CDR1 reads SGDLS; CDR2 reads YYNGEE. CDR3 length: 13 residues. This CDR3 reads CASSPRTGEGQYF. CDR3 in DNA: TGTGCCAGCAGCCCCCGGACAGGGGAAGGGCAGTACTTC.

This chain connects TRBV6-1 to TRBJ2-3; 13 positions agree with TRBD2. Losses at the gene ends were 8 bases for V and 1 base for J; bases not matched to a gene: 3. Germline lookup yields CDR1 MNHNS and CDR2 SASEGT. The CDR3 sequence is 15 residues long. CDR3 sequence (DNA): TGTGCCAGCGGGGGGACTAGCGGGGGCACAGATACGCAGTATTTT. It is translated as CASGGTSGGTDTQYF.

The count of this clone is one. The chain carries TRBV7-2 and TRBJ1-6, with D maybe TRBD1 (6 bases). CDR1 and CDR2 (germline): SGHTA, FQGNSA. Between the trimmed V and J ends, which lost 3 bases and 4 bases, there was a span of 10 bases. The CDR3 totals 15 residues. The CDR3 reads CASSLLQGYNSPLHF. The CDR3 nucleotides read TGTGCCAGCAGCTTGCTACAGGGTTATAATTCACCCCTCCACTTT.

V is TRBV5-4 and J is TRBJ2-5; 10 bases are shared with TRBD2. The CDR3 has 14 amino acids. With 9 bases clipped from V and 1 base from J, the junction kept 6 bases outside the gene matches. Per the germline V gene, CDR1 is SGHNT and CDR2 is YYREEE (reference sequence). The CDR3 protein is CAISGGAAQETQYF. The CDR3 bases are TGTGCCATAAGCGGGGGGGCCGCCCAAGAGACCCAGTACTTC.

The chain couples TRBV7-8 to TRBJ2-5, with a weak D call TRBD2 (6 bases). From germline, CDR1 is SGHVS and CDR2 FQNEAQ. V shed 5 bases and J shed 4 bases, with 17 bases lying between them. The length of the CDR3 is 15 residues. This chain's CDR3 is CASSPGGGARETQYF. The DNA of the CDR3 is TGTGCCAGCAGCCCCGGTGGAGGGGCGAGAGAGACCCAGTACTTC.

The chain combines TRBV5-6 with TRBJ1-1; maybe TRBD1 (5 bases). With 1 base removed from V and 4 bases from J, the gap between germline ends came to 8 bases. Germline V CDR1 and CDR2: SGHDT, YYEEEE. The CDR3 contains 13 residues. CDR3 amino acids: CASSLTGSTEAFF. DNA for the CDR3: TGTGCCAGCAGCTTGACAGGCTCCACTGAAGCTTTCTTT.

The chain joins TRBV29-1 to TRBJ2-2; no reliable D call. The CDR3 is made up of 15 amino acids. Trimming removed 0 bases at V and 0 bases at J, with 8 bases between. CDR1 SQVTM and CDR2 ANQGSEA come from the germline V gene. The CDR3 nucleotides are TGCAGCGTTGAAGATCGGGTGGCGAACACCGGGGAGCTGTTTTTT. Translation: CSVEDRVANTGELFF.

This clone was detected only a few times. The gene calls are TRBV9 and TRBJ1-5, with D uncertain. The CDR3 is made up of 15 amino acids. Trimming took off 4 bases at V and 2 bases at J, with 13 bases between the two ends. CDR1 is SGDLS and CDR2 is YYNGEE in the germline V gene. In DNA, the CDR3 is TGTGCCAGCAGCCCCGGCCTCGAGGGCAATCAGCCCCAGCATTTT. Amino acid sequence: CASSPGLEGNQPQHF.

This clone was recorded a few times. The rearrangement uses TRBV30 and TRBJ1-1; maybe TRBD1 (6 bases). The CDR3 extends over 14 amino acids. V lost 1 base and J 2 bases, leaving 11 bases between the germline ends. CDR1 is GTSNPN, CDR2 SVGIG, per germline (reference sequence). CDR3 protein: CAWSGRGGNTEAFF. DNA for the CDR3: TGTGCCTGGAGTGGCAGGGGTGGCAACACTGAAGCTTTCTTT. Full variable domain (rest looked up from reference TRBV30 and TRBJ1-1): SQTIHQWPATLVQPVGSPLSLECTVEGTSNPNLYWYRQAAGRGLQLLFYSVGIGQISSEVPQNLSASRPQDRQFILSSKKLLLSDSGFYLCAWSGRGGNTEAFFGQGTRLTVV.

This clone was seen more than once but under ten times. The chain has TRBV18 and TRBJ1-5; 9 nucleotides match TRBD1. CDR3 size: 13 residues. V dropped 4 bases and J dropped 5; count of bases not matched to a gene: 0. From germline, CDR1 is KGHSH and CDR2 LQKENI. The CDR3 DNA is TGTGCCAGCTCACGGGACAGGGATCAGCCCCAGCATTTT. Protein product: CASSRDRDQPQHF. The entire variable domain, with the rest obtained from reference TRBV18 and TRBJ1-5, is as follows: NAGVMQNPRHLVRRRGQEARLRCSPMKGHSHVYWYRQLPEEGLKFMVYLQKENIIDESGMPKERFSAEFPKEGPSILRIQQVVRGDSAAYFCASSRDRDQPQHFGDGTRLSIL.

V is TRBV5-8 and J is TRBJ1-1; a weak D match, TRBD1 (5 bases). The V gene lost 0 bases and the J gene lost 0 bases, with 9 bases spanning the gap. The CDR3 has 15 amino acids. The germline V gene has CDR1 SGHTS and CDR2 YDEGEE. This chain's CDR3 is CASSLGVTVNTEAFF. The CDR3 nucleotides read TGTGCCAGCAGCTTGGGAGTGACAGTGAACACTGAAGCTTTCTTT.